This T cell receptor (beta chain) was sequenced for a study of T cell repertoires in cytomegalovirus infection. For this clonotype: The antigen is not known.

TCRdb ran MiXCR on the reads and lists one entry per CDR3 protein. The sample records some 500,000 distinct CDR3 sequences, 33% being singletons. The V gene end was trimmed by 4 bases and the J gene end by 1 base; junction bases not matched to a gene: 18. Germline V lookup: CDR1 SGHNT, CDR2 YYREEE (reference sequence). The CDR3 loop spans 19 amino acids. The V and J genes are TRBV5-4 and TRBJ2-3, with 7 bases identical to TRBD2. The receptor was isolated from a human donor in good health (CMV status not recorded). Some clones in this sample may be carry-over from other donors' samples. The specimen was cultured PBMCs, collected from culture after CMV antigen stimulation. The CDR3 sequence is CASSTPTAGVGLGTDTQYF. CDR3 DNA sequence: TGTGCCAGCAGCACCCCCACGGCGGGAGTTGGATTAGGCACAGATACGCAGTATTTT.